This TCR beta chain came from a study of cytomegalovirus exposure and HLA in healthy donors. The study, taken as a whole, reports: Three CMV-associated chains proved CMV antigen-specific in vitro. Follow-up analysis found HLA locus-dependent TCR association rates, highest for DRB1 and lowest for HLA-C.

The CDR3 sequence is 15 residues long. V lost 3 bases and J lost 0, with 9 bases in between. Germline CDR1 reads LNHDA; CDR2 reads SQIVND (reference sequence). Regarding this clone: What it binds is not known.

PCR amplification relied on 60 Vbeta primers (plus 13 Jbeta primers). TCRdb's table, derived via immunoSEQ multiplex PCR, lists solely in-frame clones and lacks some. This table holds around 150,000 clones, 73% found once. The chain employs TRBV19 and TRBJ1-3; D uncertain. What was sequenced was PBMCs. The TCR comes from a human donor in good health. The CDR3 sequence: CASSMSLSSGNTIYF. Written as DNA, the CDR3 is TGTGCCAGTAGTATGTCTCTAAGCTCTGGAAACACCATATATTTT.